This T cell receptor beta chain comes out of a study of cytomegalovirus exposure and HLA in healthy donors. For the study at large: Most genotyped donors, 81% of 300 to 400, had Caucasian-associated genetic ancestry.

CDR1 is SGHTA, CDR2 FQGNSA, per germline. V lost 1 base to trimming and J lost 6 bases; unmatched junction nucleotides: 9. The CDR3 is 16 residues long. Amplification used 60 Vbeta primers and 13 Jbeta primers. The repertoire was sequenced with immunoSEQ multiplex PCR; TCRdb's copy has only in-frame clones and lacks some. Of 100,000 to 150,000 clones detected, more than 55% appear once; the ten largest clones hold less than 2%. This TCR derives from a man aged 18 to 29 in good health and CMV-seronegative. Material for sequencing was PBMCs. The chain joins TRBV7-2 to TRBJ1-1; 9 nucleotides align to TRBD1. For the CDR3, the DNA is TGTGCCAGCAGCTTAGTTGTGCGACAGGGGGTCGCTGAAGCTTTCTTT. Protein product: CASSLVVRQGVAEAFF.